This TCR beta chain was identified in a study of Ad26.COV2.S vaccination and SARS-CoV-2 variants. CDR3 length: 13 amino acids. Per the germline V gene, CDR1 is SGHTA and CDR2 is FQGTGA. V lost 8 bases, J lost 5 bases, and 5 bases stayed unmatched. Clones were read by immunoSEQ multiplex PCR, and TCRdb kept only the in-frame ones, dropping some. The sample shows fewer than 500,000 clones, about 90% of them seen only once. Treatment here: 15 to 20 received Ad26.COV2.S at low or high dose, single or two shots; roughly 5 received placebo; per-sample allocation not given. Day 63 after the first injection of vaccine or placebo was the sampling time.

The chain uses TRBV7-3 and TRBJ2-1, with 8 nucleotides matching TRBD1. This TCR derives from a person aged 18-60 years who received the Ad26.COV2.S COVID-19 vaccine or a placebo. The material was peripheral blood, obtained in a trial of Ad26.COV2.S vaccine versus placebo. The CDR3 is CASGQGVDNEQFF. The CDR3, as DNA: TGTGCCAGCGGACAGGGTGTTGACAATGAGCAGTTCTTC.